The 18 T cell receptor beta chains reported below all come from one sample, sequenced in a study of T cells in Graves' hyperthyroidism and ophthalmopathy. RNA transcripts gave rise to amplified TCR beta CDR3 regions. The HTBI primer set drove a first-round RT-PCR of the TCR CDR3. TCRdb reprocessed the multiplex PCR reads with MiXCR, giving one entry per CDR3 protein. The sample yields a few hundred thousand distinct CDR3 sequences, about an eighth seen once. Input material: blood. All receptors derive from a woman under 30 with Graves' hyperthyroidism.

Turning to this clonotype: One end of the junction does not line up with germline, which may come from a read error. V usage is TRBV12-3 or TRBV12-4 and J usage is TRBJ1-5, with a tentative D call TRBD1 (6 bases). The CDR3 runs to 16 residues. CDR3 loop: CAGSPQGRVNNQPQHF. Written as DNA, the CDR3 is TGTGCCGGCAGCCCGCAGGGGCGAGTAAACAATCAGCCCCAGCATTTT.

There are many counts of this clonotype. The chain couples TRBV12-3 or TRBV12-4 to TRBJ2-1; D possibly uses TRBD1 or TRBD2 (6 bases each). This CDR3 spans 15 amino acids. The V end lost 7 bases, the J end lost 8 bases, and 21 bases lay between the germline ends. The CDR3 loop reads CASKEQGVGGYEQFF. CDR3 DNA sequence: TGTGCCAGCAAGGAACAGGGAGTAGGGGGGTATGAGCAGTTCTTC.

This clonotype was detected ten times or more. The CDR3, as DNA: TGTGCCAGCAGTGAAAAGGGCCTAGCGGGAGTCAATGAGCAGTTCTTC. This encodes CASSEKGLAGVNEQFF. This chain joins TRBV2 and TRBJ2-1; TRBD2 agrees at 10 bases. CDR3 size: 16 residues. With V trimmed by 2 bases and J by 6 bases, 7 bases remained unmatched. Germline-derived CDR1 and CDR2 are SNHLY and FYNNEI.

This clonotype has ten or more counts. The rearrangement joins TRBV7-9 to TRBJ2-2; 9 nucleotides line up with TRBD2. V lost 5 bases and J lost 0; bases outside the gene matches: 4. Germline V CDR1 and CDR2: SEHNR, FQNEAQ (reference sequence). This CDR3 is 16 amino acids long. DNA for the CDR3: TGTGCCAGCAGCCCGACTAGCGGCCCGAACACCGGGGAGCTGTTTTTT. Translating it yields CASSPTSGPNTGELFF.

This clonotype was recorded at least ten times. The gene calls are TRBV2 and TRBJ2-5; 10 bases line up with TRBD2. The CDR3 covers 13 residues. With 4 bases clipped from V and 4 bases from J, the junction kept 0 bases outside the gene matches. CDR1 is SNHLY and CDR2 is FYNNEI in the germline V gene. DNA of the CDR3: TGTGCCAGCAGTGGACTAGCGGGAGAGACCCAGTACTTC. Protein sequence: CASSGLAGETQYF.

This clonotype was observed a handful of times. The chain recombines TRBV20-1 with TRBJ2-3; no definite D call. V lost 6 bases and J 3 bases, leaving 16 bases between the germline ends. There are 14 residues in the CDR3. Per germline, CDR1 DFQATT and CDR2 SNEGSKA (reference sequence). CDR3 nucleotide sequence: TGCAGTGCCCCACCTTTCGACGGGACAGATACGCAGTATTTT. Encoded protein: CSAPPFDGTDTQYF.

Regarding this clonotype: At one of its ends the junction is not consistent with the germline gene, which may arise from a read error. This chain links TRBV7-7 with TRBJ2-2; 9 bases map to TRBD2. The germline CDR1 and CDR2 sequences are SSHAT and FNYEAQ (reference sequence). This CDR3 region has 17 residues. CDR3 region: CASSLLSVAGVTGELFF. The CDR3 DNA reads TGTGCTAGCAGCTTATTATCGGTAGCGGGAGTCACCGGGGAGCTGTTTTTT.

This clonotype was detected many times. The chain has TRBV24-1 and TRBJ2-7; no definite D call. CDR3 size: 14 residues. In germline, CDR1 is KGHDR, CDR2 SFDVKD. V was pared by 7 bases and J by 6 bases, with 18 bases between. The CDR3 DNA is TGTGCCACCAGGGGTGTGGACGGTAACTCCGAGCAGTACTTC. It is translated as CATRGVDGNSEQYF.

V and J are TRBV29-1 and TRBJ1-3, with D tentatively TRBD1 (6 bases). Trimming cost V 5 bases and J 3 bases, with 14 bases left between them. There are 14 residues in the CDR3. CDR1 SQVTM and CDR2 ANQGSEA come from the germline V gene. The DNA for the CDR3 is TGCAGCGTTCGCGGGGGGCAACGTGGAAACACCATATATTTT. As protein: CSVRGGQRGNTIYF.

This clonotype appeared a few times. The chain uses TRBV6-4 and TRBJ1-1; TRBD1 agrees at 9 bases. The CDR3 is 13 amino acids. CDR1 MRHNA and CDR2 SNTAGT come from the germline V gene. The ends lost 6 bases at V and 5 bases at J; junction bases unmatched: 4. CDR3: CASRPQGATEAFF. In DNA form, the CDR3 reads TGTGCCAGCAGGCCACAGGGGGCGACTGAAGCTTTCTTT.

CDR3 in DNA: TGTGCCAGCAGTTACGGTTCACTAGCGGGAGATACCGAGCAGTACGTC. This gives the protein CASSYGSLAGDTEQYV. The chain links TRBV6-1 to TRBJ2-7; TRBD2 matches 11 bases. The germline V gene encodes CDR1 MNHNS and CDR2 SASEGT. With 5 bases clipped from V and 6 bases from J, the junction kept 12 bases outside the gene matches. This CDR3 has 16 residues.

The chain employs TRBV20-1 and TRBJ1-2; 8 nucleotides line up with TRBD1. Germline lookup yields CDR1 DFQATT and CDR2 SNEGSKA (reference sequence). The V gene end was trimmed by 6 bases and the J gene end by 4 bases; junction bases not matched to a gene: 7. The CDR3 spans 13 residues. Written as DNA, the CDR3 is TGCAGTGCCCCCGGACAGGGAGGCTATGGCTACACCTTC. This gives the protein CSAPGQGGYGYTF.

The CDR3 DNA follows: TGTGCCAGCGAAAGCTATCCTGGCACAGATACGCAGTATTTT. It is translated as CASESYPGTDTQYF. The chain couples TRBV19 to TRBJ2-3; D ambiguous. V was cut by 9 bases and J by 1 base, with 14 bases left in between. The CDR3 sequence is 14 residues long. Germline V CDR1 and CDR2: LNHDA, SQIVND (reference sequence).

There are a few counts of this clonotype. The chain couples TRBV10-2 to TRBJ2-1, with 9 bases fitting TRBD2. Germline V CDR1 and CDR2: WSHSY, SAAADI. This CDR3 comprises 15 residues. V lost 2 bases and J lost 2; bases outside the gene matches: 1. The CDR3 region has the DNA TGCGCCAGCAGTGAGGGCGGGAGGGCCTACAATGAGCAGTTCTTC. Amino acids: CASSEGGRAYNEQFF.

This clonotype was detected many times. The rearrangement joins TRBV19 to TRBJ2-1, with a possible D match to TRBD1 (5 bases). V was trimmed by 7 bases and J by 2 bases, leaving 15 bases between them. Looked up from germline, CDR1 is LNHDA and CDR2 is SQIVND (reference sequence). The CDR3 runs 15 residues. For the CDR3, the DNA is TGTGCCAGTACCGGTTCAGGGATTCCCTACAATGAGCAGTTCTTC. This gives the protein CASTGSGIPYNEQFF.

This clonotype showed up many times. The chain employs TRBV11-3 and TRBJ2-1; 12 nucleotides match TRBD2. V was pared by 5 bases and J by 6 bases, with 8 bases of the junction left unmatched. This CDR3 spans 16 amino acids. Germline CDR1 and CDR2: SGHNT and YENEEA. CDR3 in amino acids: CASSPQTSGSRNEQFF. CDR3 DNA sequence: TGTGCCAGCAGCCCCCAGACTAGCGGGAGTCGCAATGAGCAGTTCTTC.

This clonotype has at least ten counts. The chain combines TRBV2 with TRBJ1-1; D is uncertain. Trimming removed 3 bases from V and 6 bases from J, with 5 bases in between. This CDR3 spans 11 amino acids. Germline-derived CDR1 and CDR2 are SNHLY and FYNNEI. Written as DNA, the CDR3 is TGTGCCAGCAGTGATAAGTCTGAAGCTTTCTTT. It is translated as CASSDKSEAFF.

The chain carries TRBV5-6 and TRBJ2-3; 7 bases match TRBD2. After removal of 4 bases from V and 0 bases from J, the junction contained 5 bases not matched to a gene. CDR3 size: 15 residues. CDR1 is SGHDT and CDR2 is YYEEEE in the germline V gene. CDR3 sequence reads: CASSILATSTDTQYF. CDR3 nucleotide sequence: TGTGCCAGCAGCATACTAGCGACTAGCACAGATACGCAGTATTTT.